Detailed here is one TCR beta chain. This record comes from a study of control samples from healthy donors and cancer patients. Generated by immunoSEQ multiplex PCR, the TCRdb table keeps only in-frame clones and is missing some. The sample consists of fewer than 90,000 clones, 84% of them appearing once. This TCR derives from a man aged 50 to 59 in good health. The sample comprised blood.

CDR3 residues: CASSLGTGTTGELFF. The CDR3 region has the DNA TGCGCCAGCAGCTTGGGAACAGGGACTACCGGGGAGCTGTTTTTT. V gene TRBV5-1 combines with J gene TRBJ2-2, with D possibly being TRBD1 or TRBD2 (6 bases each). The CDR3 spans 15 residues. Trimming removed 0 bases at V and 5 bases at J, with 11 bases between. The germline V gene has CDR1 SGHRS and CDR2 YFSETQ.